One and the same sample provided the 11 T cell receptor beta chains below, sequenced in a study of identical twins (dated by TCRdb to the mid-2010s). Preparation of the library involved 5' RACE. The sequencer was an Illumina HiSeq 2000. TCRdb trimmed public reads at Q25 via fastp, called clones via MiXCR and kept in-frame beta chains. Every CDR3 protein is listed once, alongside the most common genes and DNA of its rows. The sample records around 1.7 million distinct CDR3 sequences, about 30% of which are singletons. The ten largest clones represent approximately 0.25% of the sample. Sequenced sample: cord blood. The receptors originated from a newborn girl in good health.

The sample holds one count of this clonotype. The chain combines TRBV27 with TRBJ1-4; no clear D gene. Germline V gene data show CDR1 as MNHEY and CDR2 as SMNVEV (reference sequence). The CDR3 has 15 amino acids. Deletions cut 6 bases from V and 7 bases from J, with 18 bases between. The CDR3 spells CASSPIRAGSEKLFF. DNA for the CDR3: TGTGCCAGCAGCCCTATACGGGCGGGAAGTGAAAAACTGTTTTTT. The whole variable domain, remainder taken from reference TRBV27 and TRBJ1-4, is EAQVTQNPRYLITVTGKKLTVTCSQNMNHEYMSWYRQDPGLGLRQIYYSMNVEVTDKGDVPEGYKVSRKEKRNFPLILESPSPNQTSLYFCASSPIRAGSEKLFFGSGTQLSVL.

This clonotype was detected a few times. This chain connects TRBV20-1 to TRBJ1-5; D is perhaps TRBD1 (6 bases). Trimming took off 1 base at V and 0 bases at J, with 16 bases between the two ends. Germline values: CDR1 DFQATT, CDR2 SNEGSKA (reference sequence). This CDR3 has 17 amino acids. The CDR3 here is CSARAGGGTYSNQPQHF. The CDR3 DNA reads as TGCAGTGCTAGAGCGGGAGGGGGGACTTATAGCAATCAGCCCCAGCATTTT.

This clonotype was seen many times. J is TRBJ2-7 and V is TRBV10-3, with 8 bases that match TRBD1. V gave up 2 bases and J gave up 3 bases; unmatched junction bases: 12. Germline V lookup: CDR1 ENHRY, CDR2 SYGVKD. The CDR3 consists of 17 residues. Here the CDR3 reads CAISEASYRGTIYEQYF. For the CDR3, the DNA is TGTGCCATCAGTGAGGCCTCTTACAGGGGGACGATCTACGAGCAGTACTTC.

This clonotype has a handful of counts. The chain is built from TRBV20-1 and TRBJ2-1, with unresolved D. V was trimmed by 3 bases and J by 15 bases, leaving 15 bases between them. The CDR3 covers 11 residues. Per the germline V gene, CDR1 is DFQATT and CDR2 is SNEGSKA (reference sequence). CDR3 nucleotide sequence: TGCAGTGCTAGCCGACTCCCTTCGACGTTCTTC. Protein: CSASRLPSTFF.

The chain has TRBV20-1 and TRBJ1-2, with a possible D match to TRBD1 (5 bases). Per the germline V gene, CDR1 is DFQATT and CDR2 is SNEGSKA (reference sequence). The CDR3 has 15 residues. V was pared by 1 base and J by 8 bases, with 20 bases between. CDR3 amino acids: CSARVAGIRNKGYTF. In DNA form, the CDR3 reads TGCAGTGCTAGAGTCGCAGGGATTAGGAATAAGGGCTACACCTTC.

The chain joins TRBV7-9 to TRBJ2-7; D is perhaps TRBD1 (5 bases). CDR3 length equals 16 residues. Trimming stripped 5 bases from V and 4 bases from J, with 21 bases between. Germline values: CDR1 SEHNR, CDR2 FQNEAQ (reference sequence). The CDR3 DNA is TGTGCCAGCAGCCCCCCAGGGCCCCCCTTCCCGTACGAGCAGTACTTC. It encodes CASSPPGPPFPYEQYF.

This clonotype was seen a handful of times. The CDR3 sequence: CASSETEPRGGTDTQYF. CDR3 sequence (DNA): TGTGCCAGCAGTGAAACTGAACCCAGGGGGGGCACAGATACGCAGTATTTT. The chain has TRBV25-1 and TRBJ2-3; D might be TRBD1 (7 bases). Germline CDR1 MGHDK, CDR2 SYGVNS. This CDR3 is 17 amino acids long. V gave up 2 bases and J gave up 1 base, with 16 bases separating them.

The V call is TRBV4-1, the J call TRBJ2-1; a possible D gene is TRBD2 (5 bases). Trimming cost V 4 bases and J 6 bases, with 13 bases left between them. The CDR3 loop spans 14 amino acids. Germline CDR1 is MGHRA and CDR2 is YSYEKL. The CDR3: CASSPPVTSNEQFF. DNA of the CDR3: TGCGCCAGCAGCCCTCCCGTTACTAGCAATGAGCAGTTCTTC.

The J gene is TRBJ2-1, the V gene TRBV20-1; D remains unclear. Trimming took 1 base from V and 9 from J, leaving 4 bases between them. The germline V gene encodes CDR1 DFQATT and CDR2 SNEGSKA (reference sequence). The CDR3 spans 10 residues. CDR3 nucleotides: TGCAGTGCTAGAGCGGCTGAGCAGTTCTTC. Amino acid sequence: CSARAAEQFF.

V and J are TRBV20-1 and TRBJ1-2, with D possibly being TRBD1 (5 bases). CDR3 length equals 12 residues. In germline, CDR1 is DFQATT, CDR2 SNEGSKA (reference sequence). Between the trimmed V and J ends, which lost 6 bases and 4 bases, there was a span of 12 bases. The CDR3 nucleotides read TGCAGTGCGAATACAGGATCCTATGGCTACACCTTC. It yields the protein CSANTGSYGYTF.

With regard to this clonotype: Mismatch with germline at one junction end may stem from a read error. The chain is built from TRBV5-5 and TRBJ2-3; perhaps TRBD2 as D (6 bases). In germline, CDR1 is SGHKS, CDR2 YYEKEE (reference sequence). This CDR3 comprises 14 residues. In DNA, the CDR3 is TGTGCCGGCAGCTTGCGACTAGGCACAGATACGCAGTATTTT. Amino acids: CAGSLRLGTDTQYF.